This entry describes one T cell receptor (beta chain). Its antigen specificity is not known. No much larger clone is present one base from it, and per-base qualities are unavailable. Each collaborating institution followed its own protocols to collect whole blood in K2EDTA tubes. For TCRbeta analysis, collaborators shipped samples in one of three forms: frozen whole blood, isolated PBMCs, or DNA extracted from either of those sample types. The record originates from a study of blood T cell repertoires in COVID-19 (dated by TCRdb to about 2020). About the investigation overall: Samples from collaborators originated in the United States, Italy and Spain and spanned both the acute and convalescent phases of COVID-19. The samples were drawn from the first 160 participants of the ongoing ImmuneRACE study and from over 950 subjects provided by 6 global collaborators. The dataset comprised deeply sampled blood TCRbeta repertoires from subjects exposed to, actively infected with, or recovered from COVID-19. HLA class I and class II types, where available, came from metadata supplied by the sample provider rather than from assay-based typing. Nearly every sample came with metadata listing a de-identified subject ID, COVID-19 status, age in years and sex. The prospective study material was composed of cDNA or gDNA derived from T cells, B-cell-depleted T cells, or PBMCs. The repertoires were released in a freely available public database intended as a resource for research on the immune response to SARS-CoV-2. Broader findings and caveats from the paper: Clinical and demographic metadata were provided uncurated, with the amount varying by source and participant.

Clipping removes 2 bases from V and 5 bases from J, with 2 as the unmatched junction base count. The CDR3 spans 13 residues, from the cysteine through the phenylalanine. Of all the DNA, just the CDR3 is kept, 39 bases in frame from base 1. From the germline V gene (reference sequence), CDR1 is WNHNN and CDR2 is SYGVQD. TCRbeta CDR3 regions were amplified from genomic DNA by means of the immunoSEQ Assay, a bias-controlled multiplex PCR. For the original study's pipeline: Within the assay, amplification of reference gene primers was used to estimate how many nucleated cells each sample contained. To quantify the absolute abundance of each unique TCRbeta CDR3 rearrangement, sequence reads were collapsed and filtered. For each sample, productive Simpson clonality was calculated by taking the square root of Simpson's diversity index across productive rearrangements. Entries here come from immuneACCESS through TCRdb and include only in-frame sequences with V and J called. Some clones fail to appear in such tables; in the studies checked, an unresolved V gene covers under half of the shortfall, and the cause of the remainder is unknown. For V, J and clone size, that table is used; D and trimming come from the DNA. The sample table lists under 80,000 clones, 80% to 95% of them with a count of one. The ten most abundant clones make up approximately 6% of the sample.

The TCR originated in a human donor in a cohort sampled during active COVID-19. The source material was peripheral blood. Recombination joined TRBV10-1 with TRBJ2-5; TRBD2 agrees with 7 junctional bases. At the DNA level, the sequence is TGCGCCAGCAGTGAGGCGGGGGTGGAGACCCAGTACTTC. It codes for CASSEAGVETQYF.